Listed below are T cell receptor beta chains from one sample, sequenced in a study of T cells expressing NK-cell markers. TCRdb processed the 5' RACE reads again and assigns one entry to each CDR3 protein, with no DNA. Here the sample table reports some 410,000 distinct CDR3 sequences. The specimen sequenced was blood T cells: a sorted CD56 or NKG2C T cell subset, CD4+ or CD8+ T cells, or bulk PBMC T cells (not recorded which). These receptors came from a woman between 18 and 70 years old in good health. Each CDR3 is given with its conserved first and last residue.

j_gene: TRBJ1-5; v_gene: TRBV4-3; CDR3aa: CASSQRGGNQPQHF
j_gene: TRBJ2-1; v_gene: TRBV19; CDR3aa: CASRFSGYNEQFF
j_gene: TRBJ2-2; v_gene: TRBV9; CDR3aa: CASSPHDDHNTGGLFF
j_gene: TRBJ2-2; v_gene: TRBV5-6; CDR3aa: CASTPETSGTNTGELFF
j_gene: TRBJ2-1; v_gene: TRBV6-2/TRBV6-3; CDR3aa: CASRLGLYNEQFF
j_gene: TRBJ2-4; v_gene: TRBV4-3; CDR3aa: CASSQDWRQGRDIQYF
j_gene: TRBJ1-5; v_gene: TRBV20-1; CDR3aa: CSARVRRGLEPQHF
j_gene: TRBJ2-7; v_gene: TRBV12-3/TRBV12-4; CDR3aa: CASSLKGASYEQYF
j_gene: TRBJ1-5; v_gene: TRBV28; CDR3aa: CASSPNAQGGNQPQHF
j_gene: TRBJ1-5; v_gene: TRBV7-9; CDR3aa: CASSGQGLVPQHF
j_gene: TRBJ1-2; v_gene: TRBV5-1; CDR3aa: CASSIQGTGGVVGNGYTF
j_gene: TRBJ1-1; v_gene: TRBV20-1; CDR3aa: CTGSRVCTEAFF
j_gene: TRBJ2-6; v_gene: TRBV28; CDR3aa: CASSLQAAGPSSGANVLTF
j_gene: TRBJ2-1; v_gene: TRBV20-1; CDR3aa: CSVVDRVINEQFF
j_gene: TRBJ2-1; v_gene: TRBV27; CDR3aa: CASRTKPRATYNEQFF
j_gene: TRBJ2-1; v_gene: TRBV29-1; CDR3aa: CSVDGTPSYNEQFF
j_gene: TRBJ2-7; v_gene: TRBV5-4; CDR3aa: CASSSTSKDEQYF
j_gene: TRBJ2-3; v_gene: TRBV20-1; CDR3aa: CSAIPSPAGGIDTQYF
j_gene: TRBJ2-3; v_gene: TRBV5-4; CDR3aa: CASSLEEKFTDTQYF
j_gene: TRBJ2-1; v_gene: TRBV7-9; CDR3aa: CASSGHSGSSYNEQFF
j_gene: TRBJ2-5; v_gene: TRBV3-1; CDR3aa: CASSLDPGGQETQYF
j_gene: TRBJ1-1; v_gene: TRBV29-1; CDR3aa: CSVESNTEAFF
j_gene: TRBJ2-1; v_gene: TRBV29-1; CDR3aa: CSVLNYNEQFF
j_gene: TRBJ2-7; v_gene: TRBV6-2/TRBV6-3; CDR3aa: CASSSYTFYEQYF
j_gene: TRBJ1-2; v_gene: TRBV7-6; CDR3aa: CASSLAYLRSHGYTF
j_gene: TRBJ2-3; v_gene: TRBV7-3; CDR3aa: CASSSDASGGTDTQYF
j_gene: TRBJ1-2; v_gene: TRBV5-1; CDR3aa: CASSPGRTPRFYGYTF
j_gene: TRBJ2-1; v_gene: TRBV20-1; CDR3aa: CSARGALSSYNEQFF
j_gene: TRBJ2-6; v_gene: TRBV28; CDR3aa: CASSLGRPGANVLTF
j_gene: TRBJ1-6; v_gene: TRBV7-2; CDR3aa: CASSLVSLTTTPLHF
j_gene: TRBJ1-3; v_gene: TRBV4-2; CDR3aa: CASSPLIEGAAGNTIYF
j_gene: TRBJ2-1; v_gene: TRBV12-3/TRBV12-4; CDR3aa: CASSFRGGGDEQFF
j_gene: TRBJ1-4; v_gene: TRBV7-2; CDR3aa: CASSYRALSTNEKLFF
j_gene: TRBJ1-5; v_gene: TRBV10-3; CDR3aa: CAISESTGGGQPQHF
j_gene: TRBJ1-1; v_gene: TRBV25-1; CDR3aa: CASKGRGNTEAFF
j_gene: TRBJ2-5; v_gene: TRBV7-2; CDR3aa: CASSLGLAGPQETQYF
j_gene: TRBJ2-7; v_gene: TRBV9; CDR3aa: CASSALEGAGINEQYF
j_gene: TRBJ1-1; v_gene: TRBV20-1; CDR3aa: CSASQGAHAEAFF
j_gene: TRBJ2-7; v_gene: TRBV18; CDR3aa: CASSPGVIAYEQYF
j_gene: TRBJ2-7; v_gene: TRBV6-1; CDR3aa: CASSQKQGAKDEQYF
j_gene: TRBJ2-1; v_gene: TRBV10-2; CDR3aa: CASSELTSTYNEQFF
j_gene: TRBJ2-7; v_gene: TRBV20-1; CDR3aa: CSLWLAETYEQYF
j_gene: TRBJ1-1; v_gene: TRBV6-2/TRBV6-3; CDR3aa: CASSYLGSANEAFF
j_gene: TRBJ2-3; v_gene: TRBV7-8; CDR3aa: CASSPPTSGSTDTQYF
j_gene: TRBJ1-2; v_gene: TRBV30; CDR3aa: CAWSPGYGYTF
j_gene: TRBJ2-5; v_gene: TRBV20-1; CDR3aa: CSARGDTKETQYF
j_gene: TRBJ2-5; v_gene: TRBV12-3/TRBV12-4; CDR3aa: CASSVSGRGETQYF
j_gene: TRBJ1-5; v_gene: TRBV9; CDR3aa: CASSVDEGNQPQHF
j_gene: TRBJ1-4; v_gene: TRBV5-4; CDR3aa: CASSEDRVNEKLFF
j_gene: TRBJ2-7; v_gene: TRBV14; CDR3aa: CASSDTRVYEQYF
j_gene: TRBJ1-2; v_gene: TRBV6-4; CDR3aa: CASSDSGQGGYTF
j_gene: TRBJ2-1; v_gene: TRBV11-1; CDR3aa: CASSHGLAGGPILNEQFF
j_gene: TRBJ2-3; v_gene: TRBV2; CDR3aa: CASSAWSPSTDTQYF
j_gene: TRBJ1-6; v_gene: TRBV18; CDR3aa: CASSGQGYYNSPLHF
j_gene: TRBJ1-5; v_gene: TRBV20-1; CDR3aa: CSAATGSPSNQPQHF